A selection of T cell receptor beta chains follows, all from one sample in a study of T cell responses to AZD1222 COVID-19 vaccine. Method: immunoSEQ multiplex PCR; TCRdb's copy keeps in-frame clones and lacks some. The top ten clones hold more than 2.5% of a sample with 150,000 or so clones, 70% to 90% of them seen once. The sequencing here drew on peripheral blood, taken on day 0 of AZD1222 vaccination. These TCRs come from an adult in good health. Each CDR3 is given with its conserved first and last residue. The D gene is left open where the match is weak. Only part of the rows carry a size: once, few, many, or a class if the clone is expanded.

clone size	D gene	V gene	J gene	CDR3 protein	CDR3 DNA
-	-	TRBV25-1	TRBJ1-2	CASMGVGGPPNYGYTF	TGTGCCAGCATGGGGGTTGGGGGCCCGCCTAACTATGGCTACACCTTC
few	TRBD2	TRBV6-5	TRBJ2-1	CASSRTSGDGMGQFF	TGTGCCAGCAGCCGGACTAGCGGAGATGGGATGGGGCAGTTCTTC
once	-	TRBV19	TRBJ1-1	CASSPGVYTEAFF	TGTGCCAGTAGCCCAGGAGTGTACACTGAAGCTTTCTTT
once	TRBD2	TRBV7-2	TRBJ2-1	CASSLGSGGDEQFF	TGTGCCAGCAGCTTAGGTAGCGGGGGCGATGAGCAGTTCTTC
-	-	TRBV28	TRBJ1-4	CASSFRALTEKLFF	TGTGCCAGCAGTTTCAGGGCACTAACCGAAAAACTGTTTTTT
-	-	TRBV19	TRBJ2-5	CASSPRASYQETQYF	TGTGCCAGTAGCCCCCGCGCCAGTTACCAAGAGACCCAGTACTTC
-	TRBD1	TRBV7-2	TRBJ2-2	CASSSLGTGGRGELFF	TGTGCCAGCAGCTCCCTCGGGACAGGGGGCAGGGGGGAGCTGTTTTTT
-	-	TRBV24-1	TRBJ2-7	CATSDPQGPHEQYF	TGTGCCACCAGTGACCCACAGGGTCCCCACGAGCAGTACTTC
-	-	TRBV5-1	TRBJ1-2	CASSLKTFNPTHGYTF	TGCGCCAGCAGCTTAAAGACATTCAATCCGACACATGGCTACACCTTC
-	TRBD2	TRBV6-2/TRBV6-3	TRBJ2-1	CASSYSSGGYNEQFF	TGTGCCAGCAGTTACTCGTCGGGGGGGTACAATGAGCAGTTCTTC
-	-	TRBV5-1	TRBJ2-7	CASSLASGLSYEQYF	TGCGCCAGCAGCTTGGCCTCGGGGTTGTCCTACGAGCAGTACTTC
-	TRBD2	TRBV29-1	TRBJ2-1	CSVQRTGLVNEQFF	TGCAGCGTTCAACGAACGGGACTAGTCAATGAGCAGTTCTTC
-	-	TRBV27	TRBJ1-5	CASSLWGVGNQPQHF	TGTGCCAGCAGTTTATGGGGGGTTGGCAATCAGCCCCAGCATTTT
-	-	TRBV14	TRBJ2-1	CASSQDGLAQRGEQFF	TGTGCCAGCAGCCAAGATGGGCTAGCGCAAAGGGGGGAGCAGTTCTTC
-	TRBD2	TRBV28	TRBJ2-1	CASSEVASGSYNEQFF	TGTGCCAGTTCCGAAGTGGCTAGCGGCTCCTACAATGAGCAGTTCTTC
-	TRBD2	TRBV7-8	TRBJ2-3	CASKSHRGEADTQYF	TGTGCCAGCAAGTCTCACCGGGGGGAGGCAGATACGCAGTATTTT
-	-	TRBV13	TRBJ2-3	CASSSRGLSTDTQYF	TGTGCCAGCAGCTCGCGGGGTCTTAGCACAGATACGCAGTATTTT
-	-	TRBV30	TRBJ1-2	CAWSVGVNYGYTF	TGTGCCTGGAGTGTGGGGGTAAACTATGGCTACACCTTC
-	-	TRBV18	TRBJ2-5	CASLNRGGPQETQYF	TGTGCCAGCTTGAACAGGGGAGGACCCCAAGAGACCCAGTACTTC
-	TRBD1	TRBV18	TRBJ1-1	CASSPPGTAKMNTEAFF	TGTGCCAGCTCACCACCCGGGACAGCCAAAATGAACACTGAAGCTTTCTTT
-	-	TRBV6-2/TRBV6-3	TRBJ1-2	CASSPLGGGGGYTF	TGTGCCAGCAGTCCCCTCGGCGGGGGCGGTGGCTACACCTTC
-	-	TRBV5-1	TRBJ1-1	CASSLTNVNTEAFF	TGCGCCAGCAGCTTGACAAACGTGAACACTGAAGCTTTCTTT
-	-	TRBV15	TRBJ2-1	CATSRDLDLNEQFF	TGTGCCACCAGCAGAGATCTAGACCTCAATGAGCAGTTCTTC
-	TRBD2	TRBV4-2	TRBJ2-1	CASSQLAGVNEQFF	TGTGCCAGCAGCCAACTAGCGGGAGTGAATGAGCAGTTCTTC
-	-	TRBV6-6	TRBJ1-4	CASSSLTPNEKLFF	TGTGCCAGCAGCTCCTTAACACCGAATGAAAAACTGTTTTTT
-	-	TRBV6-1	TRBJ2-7	CASSESRTEQYF	TGTGCCAGCAGTGAAAGTAGAACCGAGCAGTACTTC
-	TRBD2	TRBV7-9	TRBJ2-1	CASSFVGLANEQFF	TGTGCCAGCAGCTTTGTGGGACTAGCGAATGAGCAGTTCTTC
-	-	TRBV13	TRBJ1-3	CASSLWKQDSGNTIYF	TGTGCCAGCAGCTTATGGAAACAGGACTCTGGAAACACCATATATTTT
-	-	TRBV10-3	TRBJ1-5	CAISSEYSNQPQHF	TGTGCCATCAGCTCGGAATATAGCAATCAGCCCCAGCATTTT
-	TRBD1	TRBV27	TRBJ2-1	CASSSGQYYNEQFF	TGTGCCAGCAGTTCGGGACAGTATTACAATGAGCAGTTCTTC
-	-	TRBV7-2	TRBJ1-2	CASSLEGRGDGYTF	TGTGCCAGCAGCTTAGAGGGGCGGGGAGATGGCTACACCTTC
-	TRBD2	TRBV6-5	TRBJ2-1	CASSYEAGGLYNEQFF	TGTGCCAGCAGTTACGAGGCGGGAGGACTCTACAATGAGCAGTTCTTC
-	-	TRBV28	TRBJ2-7	CASRADYEQYF	TGTGCCAGCAGGGCGGACTACGAGCAGTACTTC
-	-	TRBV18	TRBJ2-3	CASSPVAGSSTDTQYF	TGTGCCAGCTCACCGGTCGCCGGGAGTAGCACAGATACGCAGTATTTT
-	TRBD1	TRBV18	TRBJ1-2	CASSLLQGADGYTF	TGTGCCAGCTCACTTCTCCAGGGGGCGGATGGCTACACCTTC
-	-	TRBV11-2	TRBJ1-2	CASSLGLSRYGYTF	TGTGCCAGCAGCTTAGGCCTTAGCCGTTATGGCTACACCTTC
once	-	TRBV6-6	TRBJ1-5	CASSFPNGDSNQPQHF	TGTGCCAGCAGTTTTCCAAACGGCGATAGCAATCAGCCCCAGCATTTT
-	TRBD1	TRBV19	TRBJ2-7	CASSKLPGQTLSYEQYF	TGTGCCAGTAGCAAACTCCCGGGACAGACACTATCCTACGAGCAGTACTTC
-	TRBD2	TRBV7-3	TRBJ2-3	CASSALGLAFSDTQYF	TGTGCCAGCAGCGCCCTGGGACTAGCGTTCTCAGATACGCAGTATTTT
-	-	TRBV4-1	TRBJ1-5	CASSQAVGTGSNQPQHF	TGCGCCAGCAGCCAAGCAGTAGGGACTGGTAGCAATCAGCCCCAGCATTTT
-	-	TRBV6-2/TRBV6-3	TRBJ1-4	CASSSPGRSGLTNEKLFF	TGTGCCAGCAGTTCGCCAGGACGGTCCGGTCTTACTAATGAAAAACTGTTTTTT
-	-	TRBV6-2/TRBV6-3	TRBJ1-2	CASSYRRANYGYTF	TGTGCCAGCAGTTATCGGAGGGCTAACTATGGCTACACCTTC
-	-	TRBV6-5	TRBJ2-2	CASSPSGPGELFF	TGTGCCAGCAGTCCGAGCGGACCCGGGGAGCTGTTTTTT
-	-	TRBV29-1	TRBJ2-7	CSVASRLTPYEQYF	TGCAGCGTCGCTTCAAGACTGACCCCCTACGAGCAGTACTTC
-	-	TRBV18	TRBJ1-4	CASSLQAFEKLFF	TGTGCCAGCTCACTACAGGCATTTGAAAAACTGTTTTTT
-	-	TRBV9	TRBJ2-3	CASSVRVGTDTQYF	TGTGCCAGCAGCGTAAGGGTGGGCACAGATACGCAGTATTTT
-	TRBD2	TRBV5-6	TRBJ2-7	CASSSGLAGTYEQYF	TGTGCCAGCAGCTCCGGACTAGCGGGTACCTACGAGCAGTACTTC
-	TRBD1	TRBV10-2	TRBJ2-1	CASSDRGQGALTDEQFF	TGCGCCAGCAGTGATCGGGGACAGGGCGCCTTGACCGATGAGCAGTTCTTC
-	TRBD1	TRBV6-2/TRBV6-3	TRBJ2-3	CASSRRQGTDTQYF	TGTGCCAGCAGCCGTAGACAGGGGACAGATACGCAGTATTTT
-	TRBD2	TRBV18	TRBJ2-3	CASSAAGGFTDTQYF	TGTGCCAGCTCAGCTGCGGGAGGATTCACAGATACGCAGTATTTT
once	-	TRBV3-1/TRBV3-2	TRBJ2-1	CASSPSGQYNEQFF	TGTGCCAGCAGCCCCAGCGGACAGTACAATGAGCAGTTCTTC
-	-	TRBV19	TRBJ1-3	CASSPWGDGRNTIYF	TGTGCCAGTAGTCCCTGGGGTGATGGCAGAAACACCATATATTTT
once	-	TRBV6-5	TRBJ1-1	CASSYNREPNTEAFF	TGTGCCAGCAGTTACAACAGGGAACCAAACACTGAAGCTTTCTTT
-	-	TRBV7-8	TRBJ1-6	CASSPRGPPYNSPLHF	TGTGCCAGCAGCCCTCGGGGTCCTCCCTATAATTCACCCCTCCACTTT
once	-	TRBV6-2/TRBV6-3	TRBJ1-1	CASSYPDPPQRPTGLEAFF	TGTGCCAGCAGTTACCCCGATCCGCCCCAGAGACCCACAGGCCTAGAAGCTTTCTTT
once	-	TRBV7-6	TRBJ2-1	CASSLAASSYNEQFF	TGTGCCAGCAGCTTAGCCGCGAGCTCCTACAATGAGCAGTTCTTC
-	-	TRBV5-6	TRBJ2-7	CASSLGPASYEQYF	TGTGCCAGCAGCTTGGGACCGGCCTCCTACGAGCAGTACTTC